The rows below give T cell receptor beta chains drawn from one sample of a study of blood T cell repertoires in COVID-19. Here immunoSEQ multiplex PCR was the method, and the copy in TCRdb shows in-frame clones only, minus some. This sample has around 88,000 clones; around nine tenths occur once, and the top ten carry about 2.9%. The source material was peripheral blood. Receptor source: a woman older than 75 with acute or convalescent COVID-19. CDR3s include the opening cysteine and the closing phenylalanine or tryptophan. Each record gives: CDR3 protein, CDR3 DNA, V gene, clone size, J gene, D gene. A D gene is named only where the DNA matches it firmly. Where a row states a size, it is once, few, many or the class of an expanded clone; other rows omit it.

CASSGKGLARGETQYF,TGTGCCAGCAGCGGAAAGGGACTAGCGAGAGGAGAGACCCAGTACTTC,TRBV7-6,.,TRBJ2-5,TRBD2
CASSQDRSRNMNTEAFF,TGTGCCAGCAGCCAAGATCGCAGCAGGAACATGAACACTGAAGCTTTCTTT,TRBV4-2,.,TRBJ1-1,.
CASRQGMNTEAFF,TGTGCCAGCAGGCAGGGTATGAACACTGAAGCTTTCTTT,TRBV2,.,TRBJ1-1,.
CASSPGTGGMYNEQFF,TGTGCCAGCAGCCCCGGGACAGGGGGCATGTACAATGAGCAGTTCTTC,TRBV7-8,.,TRBJ2-1,TRBD1
CASVYGLGQASDTQYF,TGTGCCAGCGTCTACGGATTGGGACAGGCCTCAGATACGCAGTATTTT,TRBV2,.,TRBJ2-3,TRBD1
CASSVTSLGQGVGYTF,TGTGCCAGCAGCGTTACTTCATTGGGACAGGGAGTAGGCTACACCTTC,TRBV9,few,TRBJ1-2,TRBD1
CATSGFTSNYGYTF,TGTGCCACCTCGGGATTTACGTCTAACTATGGCTACACCTTC,TRBV10-3,.,TRBJ1-2,.
CASSARQITEAFF,TGTGCCAGCAGTGCGAGACAGATCACTGAAGCTTTCTTT,TRBV25-1,.,TRBJ1-1,.
CATSELKMDREAFF,TGTGCCACCAGTGAACTCAAAATGGACAGGGAAGCTTTCTTT,TRBV24-1,.,TRBJ1-1,TRBD1
CASFREGNYNEQFF,TGTGCCAGCTTCCGGGAGGGTAACTACAATGAGCAGTTCTTC,TRBV21-1,.,TRBJ2-1,.
CASSIGAGGASTEAFF,TGTGCCAGTAGTATAGGGGCGGGGGGAGCGAGCACTGAAGCTTTCTTT,TRBV19,.,TRBJ1-1,.
CASSSGQPSGNTIYF,TGTGCCAGCAGCTCCGGACAGCCCTCTGGAAACACCATATATTTT,TRBV7-6,.,TRBJ1-3,.
CASSLTSGGALEQFF,TGCGCCAGCAGCCTCACTAGCGGGGGGGCCCTTGAGCAGTTCTTC,TRBV5-1,.,TRBJ2-1,TRBD2
CATGTSGINEQYF,TGTGCCACCGGGACTAGCGGGATCAACGAGCAGTACTTC,TRBV28,.,TRBJ2-7,TRBD2
CASSLQVSEAFF,TGTGCCAGCAGCTTACAGGTCAGTGAAGCTTTCTTT,TRBV11-1,.,TRBJ1-1,.
CASSSAPPGDTIYF,TGTGCCAGCAGCTCCGCGCCCCCCGGTGACACCATATATTTT,TRBV7-2,once,TRBJ1-3,.
CSVSANYGYTF,TGCAGCGTGAGCGCTAACTATGGCTACACCTTC,TRBV29-1,.,TRBJ1-2,.
CASSTSGTSGIDEQFF,TGCGCCAGCAGCACGTCCGGGACTAGCGGGATTGATGAGCAGTTCTTC,TRBV5-1,.,TRBJ2-1,TRBD2
CATSLSGDGETQYF,TGTGCCACCAGTCTTTCAGGGGATGGAGAGACCCAGTACTTC,TRBV24-1,few,TRBJ2-5,.
CASSPGWGVGTDTQYF,TGTGCCAGCAGCCCGGGGTGGGGGGTAGGCACAGATACGCAGTATTTT,TRBV7-3,once,TRBJ2-3,.
CASSRIAYNEQFF,TGCGCCAGCAGCCGTATAGCCTACAATGAGCAGTTCTTC,TRBV4-3,.,TRBJ2-1,.
CASSMQGDGYSPLHF,TGTGCCAGTAGTATGCAGGGGGATGGGTATTCACCCCTCCACTTT,TRBV19,.,TRBJ1-6,TRBD1
CASSSAGDREHEQYF,TGTGCCAGCAGCAGTGCTGGGGACAGGGAACACGAGCAGTACTTC,TRBV21-1,.,TRBJ2-7,.
CATSGQVHGDTQYF,TGTGCCACCTCGGGACAGGTACACGGAGATACGCAGTATTTT,TRBV9,few,TRBJ2-3,TRBD1
CASSYSKNHLNTEAFF,TGTGCCAGCAGTTACTCTAAGAATCACTTGAACACTGAAGCTTTCTTT,TRBV6-5,once,TRBJ1-1,.
CASKRTGLDTEAFF,TGTGCCAGTAAGCGGACCGGGTTGGACACTGAAGCTTTCTTT,TRBV19,.,TRBJ1-1,.
CASSSGQGVPNEKLFF,TGTGCCAGTAGCTCGGGACAGGGGGTCCCTAATGAAAAACTGTTTTTT,TRBV19,.,TRBJ1-4,TRBD1